This T cell receptor beta chain is from a study of technical replicates of blood from several donors. The repertoire was sequenced with immunoSEQ multiplex PCR; TCRdb's copy has only in-frame clones and lacks some. In the table there are roughly 100,000 clones, roughly 96% of which are singletons. CDR1 and CDR2 from the germline V gene are MDHEN and SYDVKM. The CDR3 has 15 amino acids. V lost 4 bases and J lost 2, with 13 bases in between. The specimen was T cells isolated from PBMCs. The chain employs TRBV28 and TRBJ2-3; no firm D call. The source of this sequence is a human donor in good health. CDR3: CASSYEEEDTDTQYF. The DNA of the CDR3 is TGTGCCAGCAGTTATGAGGAAGAGGACACAGATACGCAGTATTTT.